Below, one T cell receptor beta chain is given with its context. Its antigen is not known. The germline gives CDR1 SGHDT, CDR2 YYEEEE. Trimming stripped 4 bases from V and 5 bases from J, with 10 bases between. This CDR3 spans 12 amino acids. This entry comes from a study of OX40 agonist ivuxolimab in advanced cancers. Turning to the study itself: Patients assigned to dose escalation were diagnosed with hepatocellular carcinoma, melanoma, renal cell or head and neck cancer. Three dose-escalation patients had partial responses: one with hepatocellular carcinoma and two with cutaneous melanoma.

Study outcomes and limitations: Averaged across samples, CD8+ T cells carried more expanded clones than CD4+ did. By week 6 at 0.1 to 3.0 mg/kg, blood CD4+ and CD8+ T cells had expanded clonally.

Clones were sequenced by immunoSEQ multiplex PCR, and TCRdb holds only the in-frame ones, with some missing. The sample includes fewer than 85,000 clones, approximately 90% of them seen just once. The sequences come from CD4+ or CD8+ T cells sorted from blood, collected in a trial of the OX40 agonist ivuxolimab. This sequence originates from an adult with an advanced solid tumor such as melanoma, head and neck, liver or kidney cancer. The chain links TRBV5-6 to TRBJ2-7; possibly TRBD1 for D (5 bases). In DNA form, the CDR3 reads TGTGCCAGCAGCCCGGACAATGACGAGCAGTACTTC. Protein sequence: CASSPDNDEQYF.